This T cell receptor (beta chain) was sequenced for a study of shared clonotypes between healthy human individuals. Over several immunoSEQ plates, each subset's genomic DNA was distributed in even portions. The protocol was immunoSEQ multiplex PCR, while the TCRdb copy is restricted to in-frame clones and leaves out a portion. Among roughly 2,000,000 clones, over 85% were seen once, and the ten largest hold 1.5% to 2%. As defined, naive CD8 cells were CD45RO-negative and positively selected for CCR7, with terminally differentiated effector memory CD45RA+ cells excluded. Recent vaccinations or acute infections were absent in the healthy HIV-negative adult donors. Findings and caveats of the study: In contrast to clonotypes shared by all four donors, non-shared clonotypes had lower generation probabilities.

V was pared by 5 bases and J by 2 bases, with 16 bases between. Per the germline V gene, CDR1 is MNHEY and CDR2 is SMNVEV (reference sequence). This CDR3 has 16 amino acids. As concerns this clone: Its antigen is not identified.

This chain joins TRBV27 and TRBJ1-5; D unresolved. The specimen sequenced was naive CD8+ T cells from PBMCs. The clonotype was recovered from a man aged 18 to 30 in good health. Some clones in this sample may be carry-over from other donors' samples. The CDR3 protein is CASSPTPSTGNQPQHF. The CDR3 DNA reads TGTGCCAGCAGTCCCACCCCCTCCACAGGCAATCAGCCCCAGCATTTT.